The entry that follows covers one T cell receptor (beta chain) sequence. Its antigen remains unidentified. Sequencing libraries made from TCR beta cDNA carried unique molecular identifiers. MiXCR was run by TCRdb on the PCR reads, yielding one entry per CDR3 protein. The sample contains some 450,000 distinct CDR3 sequences, approximately 45% of which appear only once. The CDR3 is made up of 13 amino acids. Germline V gene lookup returns CDR1 MNHNS and CDR2 SASEGT. V lost 3 bases, J lost 6 bases, and 8 bases lay in between. This entry comes from a study of post-analysis software for immune sequencing data. Study-wide results and limits: About five TRBV segments were more frequent in patients than controls; TRBV5-6, TRBV5-1 and TRBV20-1 belonged to this group.

This chain links TRBV6-1 with TRBJ1-4; D perhaps matches TRBD1 (6 bases). What was sequenced was blood. The sequence derives from a girl under 18 with multiple sclerosis. CDR3 bases: TGTGCCAGCAGTGACAGGGGTGATGAAAAACTGTTTTTT. Its translation: CASSDRGDEKLFF.